This TCR beta chain was profiled in a study of beta chain features in type 1 diabetes. This clone was seen a few times. V shed 5 bases and J shed 6 bases, with 17 bases lying between them. Germline V lookup: CDR1 MNHEY, CDR2 SVGAGI. This CDR3 has 14 residues. The whole isolated RNA underwent reverse transcription, so sequencing captured expressed TCRB transcripts. Repertoires were generated with immunoSEQ multiplex PCR, while TCRdb's copy carries only in-frame clones and drops some. The sample has 620,000 or so clones; roughly 15% are singletons. This receptor was obtained from a man between 18 and 35 years old in good health. The sequenced sample was naive CD4+ T cells from blood. This rearrangement joins TRBV6-5 to TRBJ2-7; D may be TRBD2 (6 bases). The CDR3 DNA reads TGTGCCAGCAGTCCCTCGGGGCGGGGAGGCGAGCAGTACTTC. This gives the protein CASSPSGRGGEQYF.